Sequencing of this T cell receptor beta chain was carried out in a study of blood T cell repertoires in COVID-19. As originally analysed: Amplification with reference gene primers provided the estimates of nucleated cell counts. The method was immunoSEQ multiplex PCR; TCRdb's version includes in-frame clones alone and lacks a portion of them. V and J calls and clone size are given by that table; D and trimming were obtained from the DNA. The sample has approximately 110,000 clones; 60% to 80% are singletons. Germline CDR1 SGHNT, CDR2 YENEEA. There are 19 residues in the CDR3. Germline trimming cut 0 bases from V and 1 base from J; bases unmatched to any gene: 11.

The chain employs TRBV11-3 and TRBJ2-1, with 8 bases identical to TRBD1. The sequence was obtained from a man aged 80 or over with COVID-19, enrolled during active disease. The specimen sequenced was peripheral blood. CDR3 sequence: CASSLDPRGQGMSYNEQFF. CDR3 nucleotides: TGTGCCAGCAGCTTAGATCCTCGCGGACAGGGAATGTCCTACAATGAGCAGTTCTTC. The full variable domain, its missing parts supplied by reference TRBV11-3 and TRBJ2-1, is EAGVVQSPRYKIIEKKQPVAFWCNPISGHNTLYWYLQNLGQGPELLIRYENEEAVDDSQLPKDRFSAERLKGVDSTLKIQPAELGDSAVYLCASSLDPRGQGMSYNEQFFGPGTRLTVL.